This T cell receptor (beta chain) was profiled in a study of siplizumab effects on memory and regulatory T cells. Study findings and constraints: Just a small share of alloreactive clones was traced back to unstimulated subsets. Siplizumab caused a significant drop in alloreactive sequences traceable to unstimulated CD4+ memory cells. Major contributors to the alloresponse seemed to be naive T cells, which also appeared more diverse than memory cells.

TCRdb's copy holds only in-frame clones and misses some; the assay was immunoSEQ multiplex PCR. The table shows roughly 100,000 clones, with roughly 93% occurring only once. The CDR3 sequence is 15 residues long. The germline V and J ends were trimmed by 2 bases and 8 bases, with 15 bases remaining between them. Germline loops: CDR1 MRHNA, CDR2 SNTAGT. A note on this clone: Its antigen is still unknown.

Material: CD8+ T cells sorted from blood. The source is a human donor in good health. The gene calls are TRBV6-4 and TRBJ1-4; the D gene is possibly TRBD1 (6 bases). CDR3 amino acids: CASSDTFDRPEKLFF. The CDR3 nucleotides are TGTGCCAGCAGTGACACCTTTGACAGGCCGGAAAAACTGTTTTTT.